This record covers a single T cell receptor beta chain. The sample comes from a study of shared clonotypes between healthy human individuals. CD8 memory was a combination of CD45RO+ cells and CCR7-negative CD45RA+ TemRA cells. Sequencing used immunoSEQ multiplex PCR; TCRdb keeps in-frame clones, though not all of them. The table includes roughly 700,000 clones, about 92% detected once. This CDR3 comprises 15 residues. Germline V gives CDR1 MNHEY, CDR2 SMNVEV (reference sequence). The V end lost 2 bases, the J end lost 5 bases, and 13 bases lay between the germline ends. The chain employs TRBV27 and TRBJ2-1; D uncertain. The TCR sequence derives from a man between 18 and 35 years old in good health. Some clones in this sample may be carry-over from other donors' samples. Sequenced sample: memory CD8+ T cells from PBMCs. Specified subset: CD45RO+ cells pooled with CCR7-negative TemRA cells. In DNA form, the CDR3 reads TGTGCCAGCAGTTTAAACCCCGCCACGAACAATGAGCAGTTCTTC. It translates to CASSLNPATNNEQFF.